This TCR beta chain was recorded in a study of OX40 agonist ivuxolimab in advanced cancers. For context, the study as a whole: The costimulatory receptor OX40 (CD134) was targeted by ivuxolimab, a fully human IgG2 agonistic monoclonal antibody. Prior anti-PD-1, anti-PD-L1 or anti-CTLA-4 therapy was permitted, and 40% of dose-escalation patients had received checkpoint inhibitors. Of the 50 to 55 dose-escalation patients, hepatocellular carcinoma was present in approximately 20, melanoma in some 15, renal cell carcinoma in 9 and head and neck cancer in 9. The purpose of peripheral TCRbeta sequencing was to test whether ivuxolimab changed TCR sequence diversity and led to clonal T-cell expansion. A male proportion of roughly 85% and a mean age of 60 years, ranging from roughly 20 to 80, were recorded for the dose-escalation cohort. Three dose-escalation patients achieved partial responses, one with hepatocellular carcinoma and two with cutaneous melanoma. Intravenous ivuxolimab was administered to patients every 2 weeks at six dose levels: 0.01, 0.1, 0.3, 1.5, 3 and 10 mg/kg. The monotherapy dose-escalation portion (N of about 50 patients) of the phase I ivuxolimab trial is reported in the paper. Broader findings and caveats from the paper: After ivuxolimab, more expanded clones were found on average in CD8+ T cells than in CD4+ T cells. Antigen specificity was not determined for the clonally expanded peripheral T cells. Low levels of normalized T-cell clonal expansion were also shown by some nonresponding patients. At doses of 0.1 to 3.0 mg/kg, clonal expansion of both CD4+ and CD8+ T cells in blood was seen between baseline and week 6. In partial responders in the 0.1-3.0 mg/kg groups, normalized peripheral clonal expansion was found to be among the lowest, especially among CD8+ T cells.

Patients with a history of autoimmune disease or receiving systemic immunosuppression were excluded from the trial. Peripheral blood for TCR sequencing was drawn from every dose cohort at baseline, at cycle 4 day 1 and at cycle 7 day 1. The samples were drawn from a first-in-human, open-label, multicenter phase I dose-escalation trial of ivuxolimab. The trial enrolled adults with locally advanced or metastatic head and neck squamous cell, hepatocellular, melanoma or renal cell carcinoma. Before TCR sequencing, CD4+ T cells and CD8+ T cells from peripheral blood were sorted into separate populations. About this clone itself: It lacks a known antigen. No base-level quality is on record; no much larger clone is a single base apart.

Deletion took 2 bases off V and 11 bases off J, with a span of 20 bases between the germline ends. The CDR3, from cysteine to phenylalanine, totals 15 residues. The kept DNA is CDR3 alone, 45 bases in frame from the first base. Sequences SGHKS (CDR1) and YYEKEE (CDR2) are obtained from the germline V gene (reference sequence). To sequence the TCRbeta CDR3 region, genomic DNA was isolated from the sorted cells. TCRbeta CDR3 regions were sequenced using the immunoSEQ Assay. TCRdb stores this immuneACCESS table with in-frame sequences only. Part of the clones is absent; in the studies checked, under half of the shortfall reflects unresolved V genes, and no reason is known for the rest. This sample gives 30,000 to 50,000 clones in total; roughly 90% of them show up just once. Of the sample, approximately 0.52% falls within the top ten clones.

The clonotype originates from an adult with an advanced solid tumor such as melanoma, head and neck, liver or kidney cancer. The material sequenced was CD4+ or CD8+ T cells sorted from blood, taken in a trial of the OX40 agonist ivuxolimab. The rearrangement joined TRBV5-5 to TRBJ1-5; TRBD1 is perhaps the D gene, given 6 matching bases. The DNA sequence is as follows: TGTGCCAGCAGCTTCCTGGGGGGGGCCGTCCGGGCCCAGCATTTT. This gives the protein CASSFLGGAVRAQHF. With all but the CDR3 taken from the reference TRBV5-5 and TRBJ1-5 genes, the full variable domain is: DAGVTQSPTHLIKTRGQQVTLRCSPISGHKSVSWYQQVLGQGPQFIFQYYEKEERGRGNFPDRFSARQFPNYSSELNVNALLLGDSALYLCASSFLGGAVRAQHFGDGTRLSIL.